This T cell receptor beta chain comes out of a study of early T cells in non-severe SARS-CoV-2 infection. Whole-study context: Whole-blood bulk RNA, unsorted, was sequenced, and chains were unpaired. Study-wide findings and caveats: Private and CD4 specificities were missed by VDJdb matching, which favored anti-spike CD8 responses.

Researchers attached unique molecular identifiers to individual cDNA molecules. TCRdb redid the calling of the 5' RACE reads with MiXCR, one entry per CDR3 protein. The sample has roughly 93,000 distinct CDR3 sequences, about 15% seen once. The sample holds many counts of this clonotype. Its antigen is unknown. V shed 3 bases and J 7 bases; nucleotides not matched to a gene: 9. This CDR3 has 15 amino acids. The germline V gene encodes CDR1 MGHDK and CDR2 SYGVNS. The clonotype was recovered from an adult who was a healthcare worker with PCR-confirmed SARS-CoV-2 infection or an uninfected control (not recorded which). Material: whole blood. The chain carries TRBV25-1 and TRBJ2-5, with TRBD2 identical over 9 bases. The DNA of the CDR3 is TGTGCCAGCAGTGAGCTAGCGGGGATCGAACTGACCCAGTACTTC. It translates to CASSELAGIELTQYF.